This T cell receptor beta chain was identified in a study of T cell changes during pregnancy in multiple sclerosis. Per the germline V gene, CDR1 is MNHEY and CDR2 is SMNVEV (reference sequence). The CDR3 is 14 residues long. Trimming cost V 5 bases and J 2 bases, with 12 bases left between them. Clones were read by immunoSEQ multiplex PCR, and TCRdb kept only the in-frame ones, dropping some. The sample records roughly 84,000 clones, about 94% being singletons. The clonotype comes from a female donor in good health, enrolled as a control in a pregnancy study. The J gene is TRBJ2-5, the V gene TRBV27; the D gene is possibly TRBD2 (6 bases). The sample consisted of peripheral blood, taken in the third trimester of pregnancy. CDR3 sequence (DNA): TGTGCCAGCAGTCCCCTCGGGAGACAAGAGACCCAGTACTTC. Residues: CASSPLGRQETQYF.